This entry concerns a single T cell receptor beta chain. Its cognate antigen is unknown. V lost 5 bases and J 6 bases, leaving 14 bases between the germline ends. There are 14 residues in the CDR3. In TCRdb, the reads were re-called with MiXCR into one record per CDR3 protein. The sample yields hundreds of thousands of distinct CDR3 sequences, 30% to 35% seen once. The sample comes from a study of T cell repertoires in cytomegalovirus infection. Study information: Recently identified HLA-C-restricted CMV epitopes and well-studied HLA-B-restricted CMV epitopes were used by the study.

Study observations and caveats: HLA-C-restricted CMV-specific TCR beta clonotypes were dominant in the ex vivo response.

This chain links TRBV12-3 or TRBV12-4 with TRBJ1-5; TRBD1 might be the D (5 bases). This clonotype was sampled from a human donor in good health (CMV status not recorded). Some clones in this sample may be carry-over from other donors' samples. Sequences were derived from cultured PBMCs, sampled from culture after CMV antigen stimulation. The CDR3 DNA sequence: TGTGCCAGCAGTGCCCTCGGGGGGATTCAGCCCCAGCATTTT. Encoded protein: CASSALGGIQPQHF.